A single T cell receptor beta chain is shown here with its context. Its specificity is unknown. Trimming left V 5 bases short and J 7 bases short, with 15 bases between. From germline, CDR1 is MGHDK and CDR2 SYGVNS. The CDR3 contains 14 residues. The entry originates in a study of cytomegalovirus exposure and HLA in healthy donors. PCR was performed using 60 Vbeta and 13 Jbeta primers. Clones were read by immunoSEQ multiplex PCR, and TCRdb kept only the in-frame ones, dropping some. The table includes around 110,000 clones, around three quarters detected once. Overall study findings and caveats: Immune exposure data for these donors was limited to CMV serostatus. A few chains tied to CMV proved CMV antigen-specific in vitro.

What was sequenced was PBMCs. This clonotype originated in a male donor in good health and CMV-seronegative. This chain joins TRBV25-1 and TRBJ2-4, with D possibly matching TRBD1 (5 bases). CDR3 sequence: CASSLQGSNNIQYF. The CDR3 region has the DNA TGTGCCAGCAGTCTCCAGGGTTCGAACAACATTCAGTACTTC.